This T cell receptor (beta chain) was documented in a study of T cells in Graves' hyperthyroidism and ophthalmopathy. Germline V lookup: CDR1 MNHEY, CDR2 SMNVEV (reference sequence). Between the trimmed V and J ends, which lost 5 bases and 9 bases, there was a span of 17 bases. This CDR3 comprises 14 residues. When ophthalmopathy did not progress within 18 months, Graves' hyperthyroidism was considered stable. Fresh peripheral blood, 10 ml, was the source of the PBMCs. TCR beta CDR3 regions were amplified from RNA. The HTBI set primed first-round TCR CDR3 RT-PCR. One entry per CDR3 protein, called by TCRdb with MiXCR from the multiplex PCR reads. There are 300,000 to 450,000 distinct CDR3 sequences in the sample; around 13% occur only once, and roughly 11% lies in the top ten. Study-wide results and limits: Clonotypes that were expanded in thyroid above 0.001 mostly appeared in blood too.

The table lists this clonotype with a few counts. The antigen is unknown. Sequencing was carried out using blood. The chain carries TRBV27 and TRBJ1-5, with a weak D call TRBD1 (5 bases). This sequence was found in a woman in her sixties with Graves' hyperthyroidism. For the CDR3, the DNA is TGTGCCAGCAGTCCCCGGCAAAACGGGGGGCCCCAGCATTTT. It specifies CASSPRQNGGPQHF.